Following are 16 T cell receptor beta chains from one sample sequenced in a study of technical replicates of blood from a few donors. The table came from immunoSEQ multiplex PCR; TCRdb's copy has only in-frame clones and leaves some out. The table has about 83,000 clones, approximately 97% seen once. Sequences were obtained from T cells isolated from PBMCs. These receptors came from a human donor in good health.

The chain is built from TRBV7-3 and TRBJ2-7; 8 bases are shared with TRBD1. The CDR3 totals 15 residues. The germline V gene encodes CDR1 SGHTA and CDR2 FQGTGA. V was clipped by 0 bases and J by 7 bases; unmatched bases: 8. As DNA, the CDR3 is TGTGCCAGCAGCTTAACCGGGGGACAGGCCGGGGAGCAGTACTTC. Translation gives CASSLTGGQAGEQYF.

The chain joins TRBV15 to TRBJ2-2, with a weak D call TRBD2 (6 bases). V was trimmed by 2 bases and J by 1 base, leaving 11 bases between them. The CDR3 consists of 16 residues. Germline values: CDR1 LNHNV, CDR2 YYDKDF (reference sequence). CDR3 amino acids: CATSRRSGWNTGELFF. CDR3 bases: TGTGCCACCAGCAGAAGGAGCGGGTGGAACACCGGGGAGCTGTTTTTT.

The chain couples TRBV7-2 to TRBJ2-5, with D maybe TRBD2 (6 bases). In germline, CDR1 is SGHTA, CDR2 FQGNSA. CDR3 size: 15 residues. The ends were cut back, 2 bases at V and 0 bases at J, with 10 bases in the middle. The CDR3: CASSLRSGYQETQYF. The CDR3, as DNA: TGTGCCAGCAGCTTACGAAGCGGGTACCAAGAGACCCAGTACTTC.

The genes are TRBV29-1 and TRBJ1-2; D unclear. Germline V gene sequence: CDR1 SQVTM, CDR2 ANQGSEA. Trimming took 1 base from V and 1 from J, leaving 10 bases between them. The CDR3 has 14 residues. CDR3 coding DNA: TGCAGCGTTGAAGCCGAGGAAGATAACTATGGCTACACCTTC. Translation: CSVEAEEDNYGYTF.

This clone was observed a single time. This rearrangement joins TRBV27 to TRBJ1-2; D is unresolved. Deletions cut 3 bases from V and 0 bases from J, with 5 bases between. Germline values: CDR1 MNHEY, CDR2 SMNVEV (reference sequence). CDR3 size: 13 residues. The chain's CDR3 is CASSFGANYGYTF. DNA for the CDR3: TGTGCCAGCAGTTTCGGAGCTAACTATGGCTACACCTTC.

The gene calls are TRBV5-6 and TRBJ2-1; maybe TRBD2 (6 bases). CDR1 and CDR2 (germline): SGHDT, YYEEEE. Deletions cut 0 bases from V and 5 bases from J, with 6 bases between. The CDR3 spans 13 residues. CDR3 bases: TGTGCCAGCAGCTTGGGGGGGGACAATGAGCAGTTCTTC. This codes for CASSLGGDNEQFF.

This chain joins TRBV6-1 and TRBJ1-4, with D perhaps TRBD1 (6 bases). CDR3 length equals 17 residues. V gave up 4 bases and J gave up 0 bases, with 15 bases separating them. The germline V gene encodes CDR1 MNHNS and CDR2 SASEGT. The CDR3 sequence: CASSVRGARTTNEKLFF. For the CDR3, the DNA is TGTGCCAGCAGTGTTCGGGGGGCCCGAACAACTAATGAAAAACTGTTTTTT.

The gene calls are TRBV27 and TRBJ1-1, with no clear D. Germline loops: CDR1 MNHEY, CDR2 SMNVEV (reference sequence). The CDR3 has 13 amino acids. V lost 3 bases and J 5 bases, leaving 10 bases between the germline ends. The CDR3 loop is CASSLEVRTEAFF. The DNA of the CDR3 is TGTGCCAGCAGTTTGGAGGTGCGGACTGAAGCTTTCTTT.

The chain links TRBV10-3 to TRBJ1-1, with TRBD1 as a possible D gene (6 bases). Between the trimmed V and J ends, which lost 11 bases and 1 base, there was a span of 11 bases. This CDR3 contains 12 residues. Germline CDR1 reads ENHRY; CDR2 reads SYGVKD. CDR3 DNA sequence: TGTGCCGCACAGGGCCCGAACACTGAAGCTTTCTTT. Its translation is CAAQGPNTEAFF.

This chain's CDR3 is CAISPIPPGDNEQFF. In DNA form, the CDR3 reads TGTGCCATCAGTCCGATTCCCCCGGGGGACAATGAGCAGTTCTTC. The V gene is TRBV10-3, the J gene TRBJ2-1; TRBD2 might be the D (6 bases). V lost 5 bases to trimming and J lost 5 bases, with 16 bases between them. The V gene's germline CDR1 is ENHRY and CDR2 SYGVKD. The CDR3 consists of 15 residues.

The chain uses TRBV9 and TRBJ2-1; TRBD2 agrees at 11 bases. The trim removed 0 bases at V and 4 bases at J, leaving 6 bases unmatched. The CDR3 totals 17 residues. CDR1 is SGDLS, CDR2 YYNGEE, per germline. The CDR3 DNA follows: TGTGCCAGCAGCGTAGAGACTAGCGGGAAAGCATACAATGAGCAGTTCTTC. This translates into CASSVETSGKAYNEQFF.

This sequence joins TRBV15 and TRBJ2-1, with D hard to call. This CDR3 region has 14 residues. Germline V lookup: CDR1 LNHNV, CDR2 YYDKDF (reference sequence). With 0 bases removed from V and 6 bases from J, the gap between germline ends came to 9 bases. The CDR3 reads CATSRDPEANEQFF. The CDR3, as DNA: TGTGCCACCAGCAGAGACCCCGAGGCCAATGAGCAGTTCTTC. Together with reference TRBV15 and TRBJ2-1, the CDR3 gives the full variable domain: DAMVIQNPRYQVTQFGKPVTLSCSQTLNHNVMYWYQQKSSQAPKLLFHYYDKDFNNEADTPDNFQSRRPNTSFCFLDIRSPGLGDTAMYLCATSRDPEANEQFFGPGTRLTVL.

This clone was picked up one time. This sequence joins TRBV6-5 and TRBJ1-1; 7 bases fit TRBD1. Per the germline V gene, CDR1 is MNHEY and CDR2 is SVGAGI. The J segment lost 1 base and the V segment lost 6 bases, leaving 5 bases of the junction unmatched. The length of the CDR3 is 14 residues. The CDR3 protein is CASRSGTANTEAFF. CDR3 DNA: TGTGCCAGCAGGTCCGGGACAGCGAACACTGAAGCTTTCTTT.

This chain links TRBV30 with TRBJ2-7, with D possibly being TRBD2 (6 bases). From germline, CDR1 is GTSNPN and CDR2 SVGIG (reference sequence). The V end lost 0 bases, the J end lost 2 bases, and 11 bases lay between the germline ends. The CDR3 is 14 residues long. The DNA of the CDR3 is TGTGCCTGGAGTGTTTATCGGGAGACCTACGAGCAGTACTTC. The encoded protein is CAWSVYRETYEQYF.

The V gene is TRBV19, the J gene TRBJ1-1; 10 nucleotides align to TRBD1. The V segment lost 4 bases and the J segment 6 bases; nucleotides outside the gene matches: 14. Germline-derived CDR1 and CDR2 are LNHDA and SQIVND (reference sequence). The CDR3 is made up of 17 amino acids. The CDR3 DNA follows: TGTGCCAGTAGTAAAGGGACAGGGGAGTATTTCGGGGCTGAAGCTTTCTTT. Translation: CASSKGTGEYFGAEAFF.

V and J are TRBV2 and TRBJ1-2; D is perhaps TRBD1 (6 bases). CDR3 size: 15 residues. V dropped 1 base and J dropped 5 bases, with 14 bases sitting between them. From germline, CDR1 is SNHLY and CDR2 FYNNEI. The CDR3 bases are TGTGCCAGCAGTGAAGTAGGGGGGGCTGGGTATGGCTACACCTTC. Translating it yields CASSEVGGAGYGYTF.